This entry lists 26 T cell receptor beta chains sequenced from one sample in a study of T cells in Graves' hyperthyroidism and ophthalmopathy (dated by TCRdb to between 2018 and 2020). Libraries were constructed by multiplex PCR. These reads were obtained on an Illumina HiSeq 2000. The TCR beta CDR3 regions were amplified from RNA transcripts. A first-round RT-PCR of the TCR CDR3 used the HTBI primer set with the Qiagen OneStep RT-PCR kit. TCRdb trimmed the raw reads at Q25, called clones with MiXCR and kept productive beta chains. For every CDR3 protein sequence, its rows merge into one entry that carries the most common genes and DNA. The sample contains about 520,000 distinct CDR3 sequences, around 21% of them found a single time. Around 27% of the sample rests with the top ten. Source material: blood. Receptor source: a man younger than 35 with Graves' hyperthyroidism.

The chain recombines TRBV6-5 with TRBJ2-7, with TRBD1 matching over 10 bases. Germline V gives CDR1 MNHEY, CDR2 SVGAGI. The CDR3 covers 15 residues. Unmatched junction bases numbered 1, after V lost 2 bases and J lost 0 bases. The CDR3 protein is CASSYRTGGSYEQYF. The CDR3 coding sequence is TGTGCCAGCAGTTACCGGACAGGGGGCTCCTACGAGCAGTACTTC.

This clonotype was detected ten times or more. CDR3 nucleotide sequence: TGTGCCAGTAGTATAGGTCGCAATCAGCCCCAGCATTTT. Amino acid sequence: CASSIGRNQPQHF. This sequence joins TRBV19 and TRBJ1-5, with D unclear. Germline CDR1 LNHDA, CDR2 SQIVND (reference sequence). Trimming left V 1 base short and J 2 bases short, with 3 bases between. This CDR3 region has 13 residues.

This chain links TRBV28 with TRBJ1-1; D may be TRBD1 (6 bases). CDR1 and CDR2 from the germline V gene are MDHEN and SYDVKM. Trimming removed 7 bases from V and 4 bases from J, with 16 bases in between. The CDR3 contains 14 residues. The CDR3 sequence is CASKVDRLGTEAFF. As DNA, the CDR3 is TGTGCCAGCAAAGTCGACAGGTTGGGCACTGAAGCTTTCTTT.

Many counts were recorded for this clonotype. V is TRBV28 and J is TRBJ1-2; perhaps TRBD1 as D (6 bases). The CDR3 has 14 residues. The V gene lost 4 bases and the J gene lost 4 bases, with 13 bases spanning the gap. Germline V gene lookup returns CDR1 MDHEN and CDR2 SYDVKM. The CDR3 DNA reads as TGTGCCAGCAGTTACAGGGCAGCGGCCTATGGCTACACCTTC. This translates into CASSYRAAAYGYTF.

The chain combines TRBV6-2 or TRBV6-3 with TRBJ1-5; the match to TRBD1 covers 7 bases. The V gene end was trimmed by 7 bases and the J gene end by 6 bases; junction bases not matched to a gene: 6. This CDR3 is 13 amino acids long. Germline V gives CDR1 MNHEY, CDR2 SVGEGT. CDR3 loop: CASTRQGVQPQHF. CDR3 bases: TGTGCCAGCACCAGACAGGGAGTTCAGCCCCAGCATTTT.

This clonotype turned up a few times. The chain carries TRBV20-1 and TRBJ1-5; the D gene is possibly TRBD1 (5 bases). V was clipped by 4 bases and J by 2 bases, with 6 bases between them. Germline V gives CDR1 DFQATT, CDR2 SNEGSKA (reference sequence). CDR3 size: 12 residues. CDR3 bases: TGCAGTGCTACACAGGGCAATCAGCCCCAGCATTTT. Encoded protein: CSATQGNQPQHF.

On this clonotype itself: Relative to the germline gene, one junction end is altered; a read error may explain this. DNA for the CDR3: TGTGCCACCAGCAGGGGGGGGGGAGACACTGGAGCTTTCTTT. It codes for CATSRGGGDTGAFF. The V gene is TRBV15, the J gene TRBJ1-1; TRBD1 is a possible D gene (5 bases). The CDR3 covers 14 residues. Per the germline V gene, CDR1 is LNHNV and CDR2 is YYDKDF (reference sequence).

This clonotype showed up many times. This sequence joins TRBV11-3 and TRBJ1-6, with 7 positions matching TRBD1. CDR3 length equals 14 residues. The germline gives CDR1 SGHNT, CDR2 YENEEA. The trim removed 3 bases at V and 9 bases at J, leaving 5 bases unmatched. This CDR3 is CASSLRDSTSPLHF. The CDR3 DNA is TGTGCCAGCAGCTTGAGGGACAGTACTTCACCCCTCCACTTT.

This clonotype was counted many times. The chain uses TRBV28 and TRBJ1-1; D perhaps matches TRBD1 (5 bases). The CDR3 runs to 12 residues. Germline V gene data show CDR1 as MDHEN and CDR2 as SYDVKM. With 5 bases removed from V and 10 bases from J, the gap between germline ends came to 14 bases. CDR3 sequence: CASSIYAGGAFF. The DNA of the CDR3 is TGTGCCAGCAGTATTTACGCGGGGGGAGCTTTCTTT.

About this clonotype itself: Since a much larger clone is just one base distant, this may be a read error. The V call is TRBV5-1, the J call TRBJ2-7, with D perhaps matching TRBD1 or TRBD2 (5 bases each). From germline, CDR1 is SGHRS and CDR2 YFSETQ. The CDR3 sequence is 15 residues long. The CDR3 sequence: CASSFRDGTYYEQCF. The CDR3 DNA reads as TGCGCCAGCAGTTTCCGGGACGGGACCTACTACGAGCAGTGCTTC.

CDR3 nucleotides: TGCGCCAGCAGCTACACGGGACACGCAACGGAGACCCAGTACTTC. The encoded protein is CASSYTGHATETQYF. The chain couples TRBV5-1 to TRBJ2-5; weak D call: TRBD1 (6 bases). CDR3 length: 15 residues. The germline V gene encodes CDR1 SGHRS and CDR2 YFSETQ. Trimming left V 3 bases short and J 5 bases short, with 17 bases between. The full variable domain, rest sourced from reference TRBV5-1 and TRBJ2-5, is KAGVTQTPRYLIKTRGQQVTLSCSPISGHRSVSWYQQTPGQGLQFLFEYFSETQRNKGNFPGRFSGRQFSNSRSEMNVSTLELGDSALYLCASSYTGHATETQYFGPGTRLLVL.

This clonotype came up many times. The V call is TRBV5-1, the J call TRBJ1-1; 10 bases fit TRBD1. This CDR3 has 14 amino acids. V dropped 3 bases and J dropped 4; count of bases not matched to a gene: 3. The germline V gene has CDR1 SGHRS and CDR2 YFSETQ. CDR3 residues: CASSSGTGATEAFF. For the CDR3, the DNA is TGCGCCAGCAGCTCCGGGACAGGGGCCACTGAAGCTTTCTTT.

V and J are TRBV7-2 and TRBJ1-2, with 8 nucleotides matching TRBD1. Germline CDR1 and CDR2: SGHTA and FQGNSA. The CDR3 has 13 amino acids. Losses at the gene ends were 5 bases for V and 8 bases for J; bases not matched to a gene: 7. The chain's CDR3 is CASSTAGGQGYTF. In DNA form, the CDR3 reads TGTGCCAGCAGCACAGCAGGGGGCCAAGGCTACACCTTC.

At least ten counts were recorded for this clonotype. The CDR3 DNA follows: TGTGCCTGGAGTGTAGGGGGCGCATTTGGCTACACCTTC. Residues: CAWSVGGAFGYTF. The chain combines TRBV30 with TRBJ1-2, with 7 bases identical to TRBD1. CDR3 size: 13 residues. The V segment lost 0 bases and the J segment 7 bases; nucleotides outside the gene matches: 5. Germline V gene lookup returns CDR1 GTSNPN and CDR2 SVGIG (reference sequence).

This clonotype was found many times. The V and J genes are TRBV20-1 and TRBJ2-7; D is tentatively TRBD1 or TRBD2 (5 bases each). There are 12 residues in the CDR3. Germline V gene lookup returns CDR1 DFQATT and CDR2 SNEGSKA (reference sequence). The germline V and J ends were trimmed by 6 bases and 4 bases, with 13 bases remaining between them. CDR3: CSASRDGYEQYF. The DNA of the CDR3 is TGCAGTGCCTCCCGGGACGGATACGAGCAGTACTTC.

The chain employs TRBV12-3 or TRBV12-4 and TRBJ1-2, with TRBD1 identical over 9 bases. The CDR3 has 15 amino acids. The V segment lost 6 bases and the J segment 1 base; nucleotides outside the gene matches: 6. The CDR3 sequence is CASRIQGALNYGYTF. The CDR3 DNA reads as TGTGCCAGCAGAATACAGGGGGCTCTTAACTATGGCTACACCTTC.

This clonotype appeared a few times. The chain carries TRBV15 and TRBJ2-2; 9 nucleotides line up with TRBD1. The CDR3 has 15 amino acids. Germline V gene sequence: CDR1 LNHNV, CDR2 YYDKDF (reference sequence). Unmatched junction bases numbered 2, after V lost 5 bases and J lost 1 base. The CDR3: CATSLGQGNTGELFF. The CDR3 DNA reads TGTGCCACCAGCCTGGGACAGGGGAACACCGGGGAGCTGTTTTTT.

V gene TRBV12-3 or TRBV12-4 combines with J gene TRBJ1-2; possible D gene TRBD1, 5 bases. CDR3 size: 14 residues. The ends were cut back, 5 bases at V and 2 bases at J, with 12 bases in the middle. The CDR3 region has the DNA TGTGCCAGCAGTCGTGGGACCAAGAACTATGGCTACACCTTC. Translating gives CASSRGTKNYGYTF.

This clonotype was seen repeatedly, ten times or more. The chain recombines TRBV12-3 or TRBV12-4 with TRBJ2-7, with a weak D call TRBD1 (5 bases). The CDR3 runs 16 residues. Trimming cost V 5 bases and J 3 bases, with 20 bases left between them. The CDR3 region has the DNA TGTGCCAGCAGTCCGACCGGGCCTCTTAGGGGCTACGAGCAGTACTTC. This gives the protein CASSPTGPLRGYEQYF.

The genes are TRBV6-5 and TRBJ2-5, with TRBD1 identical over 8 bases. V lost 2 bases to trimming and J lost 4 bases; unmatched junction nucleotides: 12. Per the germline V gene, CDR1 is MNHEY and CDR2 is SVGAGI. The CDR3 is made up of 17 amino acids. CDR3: CASSYADRVVAGETQYF. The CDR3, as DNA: TGTGCCAGCAGTTACGCGGACAGGGTTGTTGCTGGAGAGACCCAGTACTTC.

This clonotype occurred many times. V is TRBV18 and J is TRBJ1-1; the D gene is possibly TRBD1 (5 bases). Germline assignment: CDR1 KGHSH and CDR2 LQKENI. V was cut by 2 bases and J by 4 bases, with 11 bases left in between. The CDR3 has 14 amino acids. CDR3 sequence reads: CASSPGDLSTEAFF. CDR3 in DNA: TGTGCCAGCTCACCAGGGGACCTGAGCACTGAAGCTTTCTTT.

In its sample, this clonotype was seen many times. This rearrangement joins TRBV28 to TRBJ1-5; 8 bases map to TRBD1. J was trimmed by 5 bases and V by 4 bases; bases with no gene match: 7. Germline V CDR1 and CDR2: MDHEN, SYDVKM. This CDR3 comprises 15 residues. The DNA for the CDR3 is TGTGCCAGCAGTTCCGGACAGGGTGGTGATCAGCCCCAGCATTTT. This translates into CASSSGQGGDQPQHF. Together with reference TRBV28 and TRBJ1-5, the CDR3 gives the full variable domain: DVKVTQSSRYLVKRTGEKVFLECVQDMDHENMFWYRQDPGLGLRLIYFSYDVKMKEKGDIPEGYSVSREKKERFSLILESASTNQTSMYLCASSSGQGGDQPQHFGDGTRLSIL.

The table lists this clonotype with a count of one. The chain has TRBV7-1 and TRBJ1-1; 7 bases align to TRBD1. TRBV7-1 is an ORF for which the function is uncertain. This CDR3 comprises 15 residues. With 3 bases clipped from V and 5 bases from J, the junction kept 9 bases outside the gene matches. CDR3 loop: CASSSRQGLQTEAFF. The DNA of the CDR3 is TGTGCCAGCAGCTCCCGACAGGGTCTGCAGACTGAAGCTTTCTTT.

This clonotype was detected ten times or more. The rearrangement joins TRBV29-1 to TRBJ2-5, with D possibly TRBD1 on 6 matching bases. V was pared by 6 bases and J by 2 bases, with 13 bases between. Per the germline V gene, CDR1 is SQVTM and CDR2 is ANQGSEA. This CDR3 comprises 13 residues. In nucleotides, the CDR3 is TGCAGCGTCCACAGGGTCCTTCAAGAGACCCAGTACTTC. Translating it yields CSVHRVLQETQYF.

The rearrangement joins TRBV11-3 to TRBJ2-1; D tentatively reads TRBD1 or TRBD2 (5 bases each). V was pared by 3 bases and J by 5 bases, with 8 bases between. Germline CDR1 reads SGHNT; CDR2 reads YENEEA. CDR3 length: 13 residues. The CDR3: CASSLGRNNEQFF. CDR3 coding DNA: TGTGCCAGCAGCTTGGGACGGAACAATGAGCAGTTCTTC.

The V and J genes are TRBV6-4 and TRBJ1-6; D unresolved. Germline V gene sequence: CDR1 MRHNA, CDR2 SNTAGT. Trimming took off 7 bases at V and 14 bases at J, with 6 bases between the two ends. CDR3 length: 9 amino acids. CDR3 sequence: CASIVALHF. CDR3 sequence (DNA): TGTGCCAGCATCGTGGCCCTCCACTTT.